These T cell receptor beta chains were read from a single sample in a study of T cells after yellow fever vaccination. TCRdb independently ran MiXCR on the 5' RACE reads; one entry per CDR3 protein. This table holds 350,000 or so distinct CDR3 sequences, 7% to 9% found once. The sample here was PBMCs, taken roughly 45 days after the first yellow fever vaccination. These receptors were taken from a man in his late teens or twenties who received the YFV17D yellow fever vaccine. Both conserved end residues are part of each CDR3. Each record gives: J gene, clone size, V gene, D gene, CDR3 protein, CDR3 DNA. The D gene is left open where the match is weak. Clone size is stated in some rows and not others, as once, few, many or a class when expanded.

j_call: TRBJ2-5; clone_size: few; v_call: TRBV6-1; d_call: TRBD2; cdr3_aa: CASRPAGMETQYF; cdr3_nt: TGTGCCAGCAGGCCAGCGGGGATGGAGACCCAGTACTTC
j_call: TRBJ2-2; clone_size: few; v_call: TRBV7-2; d_call: -; cdr3_aa: CASSLAGGPYTGELFF; cdr3_nt: TGTGCCAGCAGCTTAGCAGGGGGACCATATACCGGGGAGCTGTTTTTT
j_call: TRBJ1-5; clone_size: few; v_call: TRBV6-1; d_call: -; cdr3_aa: CASRAAENQPQHF; cdr3_nt: TGTGCCAGCAGGGCAGCCGAAAATCAGCCCCAGCATTTT
j_call: TRBJ2-1; clone_size: many; v_call: TRBV19; d_call: TRBD1; cdr3_aa: CASSEQGGDEQFF; cdr3_nt: TGTGCCAGTAGCGAGCAAGGGGGCGATGAGCAGTTCTTC
j_call: TRBJ2-3; clone_size: few; v_call: TRBV28; d_call: -; cdr3_aa: CASSSTGFTDTQYF; cdr3_nt: TGTGCCAGCAGTTCCACGGGGTTCACAGATACGCAGTATTTT
j_call: TRBJ2-2; clone_size: many; v_call: TRBV11-2; d_call: -; cdr3_aa: CASSLSRHTGELFF; cdr3_nt: TGTGCCAGCAGCTTATCCAGGCACACCGGGGAGCTGTTTTTT
j_call: TRBJ2-3; clone_size: many; v_call: TRBV9; d_call: -; cdr3_aa: CASSVGPGGGDTQYF; cdr3_nt: TGTGCCAGCAGCGTAGGTCCGGGCGGCGGCGATACGCAGTATTTT
j_call: TRBJ2-3; clone_size: -; v_call: TRBV5-1; d_call: -; cdr3_aa: CASSLGVRTDTQYF; cdr3_nt: TGCGCCAGCAGCTTAGGGGTTCGCACAGATACGCAGTATTTT
j_call: TRBJ1-5; clone_size: -; v_call: TRBV24-1; d_call: -; cdr3_aa: CATSGVNSNQPQHF; cdr3_nt: TGTGCCACCAGTGGTGTAAATAGCAATCAGCCCCAGCATTTT
j_call: TRBJ2-7; clone_size: -; v_call: TRBV7-3; d_call: TRBD2; cdr3_aa: CASSPGGGGFEEQYF; cdr3_nt: TGTGCCAGCAGCCCGGGGGGGGGTGGCTTTGAGGAGCAGTACTTC
j_call: TRBJ2-2; clone_size: -; v_call: TRBV21-1; d_call: -; cdr3_aa: CASSKCRGTGTSVSGELFF; cdr3_nt: TGTGCCAGCAGCAAATGTAGGGGGACCGGGACTAGTGTCTCCGGGGAGCTGTTTTTT
j_call: TRBJ1-4; clone_size: many; v_call: TRBV12-3/TRBV12-4; d_call: TRBD1; cdr3_aa: CASSTSGTGYEKLFF; cdr3_nt: TGTGCCAGCAGTACCTCCGGGACAGGATATGAAAAACTGTTTTTT
j_call: TRBJ2-3; clone_size: few; v_call: TRBV20-1; d_call: TRBD2; cdr3_aa: CSARKIGPAGGRDTQYF; cdr3_nt: TGCAGTGCTAGAAAGATTGGCCCAGCGGGGGGAAGGGATACGCAGTATTTT
j_call: TRBJ2-6; clone_size: -; v_call: TRBV18; d_call: TRBD1; cdr3_aa: CASSQPGQGFAGANVLTF; cdr3_nt: TGTGCCAGCTCACAACCGGGACAGGGATTCGCTGGGGCCAACGTCCTGACTTTC
j_call: TRBJ2-2; clone_size: few; v_call: TRBV7-2; d_call: -; cdr3_aa: CASSIGWETGELFF; cdr3_nt: TGTGCCAGCAGCATCGGGTGGGAGACCGGGGAGCTGTTTTTT
j_call: TRBJ2-5; clone_size: many; v_call: TRBV5-1; d_call: -; cdr3_aa: CASSPSAPETQYF; cdr3_nt: TGCGCCAGCAGCCCGTCCGCCCCAGAGACCCAGTACTTC
j_call: TRBJ2-5; clone_size: few; v_call: TRBV12-3/TRBV12-4; d_call: -; cdr3_aa: CASSPGGVQETQYF; cdr3_nt: TGTGCCAGCAGCCCCGGAGGGGTGCAAGAGACCCAGTACTTC
j_call: TRBJ1-3; clone_size: few; v_call: TRBV5-4; d_call: -; cdr3_aa: CASSLLGESSGNTIYF; cdr3_nt: TGTGCCAGCAGCTTGCTGGGCGAGAGCTCTGGAAACACCATATATTTT
j_call: TRBJ2-5; clone_size: few; v_call: TRBV5-4; d_call: TRBD2; cdr3_aa: CASSVFGAGGQETQYF; cdr3_nt: TGTGCCAGCAGTGTCTTCGGAGCGGGGGGCCAAGAGACCCAGTACTTC
j_call: TRBJ1-6; clone_size: few; v_call: TRBV7-2; d_call: -; cdr3_aa: CASSFGWGAGSPLHF; cdr3_nt: TGTGCCAGCAGCTTCGGGTGGGGCGCGGGTTCACCCCTCCACTTT
j_call: TRBJ2-3; clone_size: few; v_call: TRBV20-1; d_call: -; cdr3_aa: CSANRRQGTDTQYF; cdr3_nt: TGCAGTGCTAATCGGAGGCAAGGCACAGATACGCAGTATTTT
j_call: TRBJ2-2; clone_size: many; v_call: TRBV12-3/TRBV12-4; d_call: TRBD1; cdr3_aa: CASSFDRVATGELFF; cdr3_nt: TGTGCCAGCAGTTTCGACAGGGTAGCCACCGGGGAGCTGTTTTTT